This TCR beta chain is drawn from a study of molecular identifiers for immune sequencing clone quantification. Libraries of bulk TCR were made by previously described methods (with listed TCR primers). MiXCR was run by TCRdb on the PCR reads, yielding one entry per CDR3 protein. Among about 630,000 distinct CDR3 sequences, around 25% were seen once, and the ten largest hold 0.78%. A single count supports this clonotype. Per germline, CDR1 LNHNV and CDR2 YYDKDF (reference sequence). The CDR3 spans 10 residues. V was pared by 10 bases and J by 7 bases, with 10 bases between. The sequenced material came from naive CD8+ T cells from blood, with Jurkat cell RNA spiked in. As for subset: FACS-sorted CD8+CD4-CCR7+CD45RA+ naive T cells. The genes are TRBV15 and TRBJ2-5; D not resolved. The clonotype comes from a human donor in good health. Some libraries in this study had Jurkat cell RNA spiked in. CDR3 nucleotide sequence: TGTGCCATCGGCCGAGGGACCCAGTACTTC. Its protein product is CAIGRGTQYF.